One and the same sample provided the 22 T cell receptor beta chains below, sequenced in a study of T cells in localized non-small cell lung cancer. Profiled with immunoSEQ multiplex PCR; TCRdb holds only in-frame clones, not every one. The table records 20,000 to 25,000 clones, 65% to 85% of them present only once. The sequences come from peripheral blood, collected before any cancer treatment. All receptors come from a man between 40 and 70 years old with stage I lung adenocarcinoma.

The rearrangement uses TRBV5-6 and TRBJ2-7; D gene unclear. V dropped 7 bases and J dropped 0 bases, with 11 bases sitting between them. Germline V gives CDR1 SGHDT, CDR2 YYEEEE. CDR3 length equals 13 residues. CDR3 residues: CASALGSSYEQYF. In DNA, the CDR3 is TGTGCCAGCGCCCTGGGTAGCTCCTACGAGCAGTACTTC.

V usage is TRBV5-4 and J usage is TRBJ1-1; 8 positions agree with TRBD1. Germline V lookup: CDR1 SGHNT, CDR2 YYREEE (reference sequence). With V trimmed by 1 base and J by 6 bases, 5 bases remained unmatched. This CDR3 spans 14 amino acids. The CDR3 DNA reads TGTGCCAGCAGCTTGAACAGGGGGGGTGCTGAAGCTTTCTTT. Protein sequence: CASSLNRGGAEAFF.

V usage is TRBV6-6 and J usage is TRBJ1-5; D ambiguous. V was cut by 3 bases and J by 6 bases, with 15 bases left in between. This CDR3 spans 15 amino acids. CDR1 and CDR2 (germline): MNHNY, SVGAGI (reference sequence). CDR3 in amino acids: CASSYSGVLTQPQHF. CDR3 DNA sequence: TGTGCCAGCAGTTATTCGGGAGTTCTAACTCAGCCCCAGCATTTT.

The chain recombines TRBV5-1 with TRBJ2-4; D possibly corresponds to TRBD2 (6 bases). Trimming shortened V by 2 bases and J by 8 bases, and 11 bases separated the two germline ends. This CDR3 contains 13 residues. Germline assignment: CDR1 SGHRS and CDR2 YFSETQ. The CDR3 here is CASSFIGGDIQYF. CDR3 DNA sequence: TGCGCCAGCAGCTTCATCGGGGGAGACATTCAGTACTTC.

J is TRBJ1-2 and V is TRBV11-2; D possibly corresponds to TRBD1 (5 bases). CDR1 and CDR2 (germline): SGHAT, FQNNGV. The CDR3 loop spans 15 amino acids. Trimming shortened V by 4 bases and J by 3 bases, and 15 bases separated the two germline ends. The CDR3 DNA sequence: TGTGCCAGCAGCTCACCCTTTCAGGGTCACTATGGCTACACCTTC. Translating gives CASSSPFQGHYGYTF.

V is TRBV28 and J is TRBJ2-1; 9 bases fit TRBD1. V lost 6 bases and J lost 7; bases outside the gene matches: 16. Looked up from germline, CDR1 is MDHEN and CDR2 is SYDVKM. The CDR3 runs 17 residues. The CDR3 reads CASSPRGFGTGKNEQFF. CDR3 nucleotides: TGTGCCAGCAGCCCTCGCGGCTTTGGGACAGGGAAGAATGAGCAGTTCTTC. The variable domain in full, with the rest retrieved from reference TRBV28 and TRBJ2-1, is DVKVTQSSRYLVKRTGEKVFLECVQDMDHENMFWYRQDPGLGLRLIYFSYDVKMKEKGDIPEGYSVSREKKERFSLILESASTNQTSMYLCASSPRGFGTGKNEQFFGPGTRLTVL.

The V gene is TRBV27, the J gene TRBJ2-7; weak D call: TRBD1 (6 bases). Trimming shortened V by 3 bases and J by 5 bases, and 23 bases separated the two germline ends. This CDR3 has 17 amino acids. Per the germline V gene, CDR1 is MNHEY and CDR2 is SMNVEV (reference sequence). The chain's CDR3 is CASSFSSGDWGSDEQYF. The CDR3 nucleotides read TGTGCCAGCAGTTTCTCATCAGGGGATTGGGGATCTGACGAGCAGTACTTC.

This chain connects TRBV21-1 to TRBJ2-3; TRBD2 is taken as the D call from the table, unchecked against the DNA. TRBV21-1 is a known pseudogene. The CDR3 is 17 amino acids. The CDR3 DNA is TGTGCCAGCAGGGGTTCGAACGGGGGGGCTAGCACAGATACGCAGTATTTT. Its translation: CASRGSNGGASTDTQYF.

The rearrangement links TRBV28 to TRBJ2-4; possibly TRBD2 for D (5 bases). V lost 8 bases and J lost 3, with 20 bases in between. This CDR3 is 16 amino acids long. Germline V CDR1 and CDR2: MDHEN, SYDVKM. The CDR3 loop is CASGISEGRGKNIQYF. Written as DNA, the CDR3 is TGTGCCAGCGGAATAAGTGAGGGTCGGGGCAAAAACATTCAGTACTTC.

The chain uses TRBV28 and TRBJ2-5; D may be TRBD1 (6 bases). Germline V gene lookup returns CDR1 MDHEN and CDR2 SYDVKM. The CDR3 runs 16 residues. V was clipped by 4 bases and J by 5 bases, with 20 bases between them. CDR3 amino acids: CASSSQHGGGFETQYF. The CDR3, as DNA: TGTGCCAGCAGTTCCCAACATGGGGGCGGGTTTGAGACCCAGTACTTC.

The rearrangement uses TRBV9 and TRBJ2-2; D is unresolved. The CDR3 covers 14 residues. The V gene's germline CDR1 is SGDLS and CDR2 YYNGEE. V shed 4 bases and J shed 0 bases, with 7 bases lying between them. In DNA form, the CDR3 reads TGTGCCAGCAGCACTACTACGAACACCGGGGAGCTGTTTTTT. It yields the protein CASSTTTNTGELFF.

In DNA, the CDR3 is TGCGCCAGCAGCCAAAAGGAAGGTTCAGGTTCTAGCAATCAGCCCCAGCATTTT. Residues: CASSQKEGSGSSNQPQHF. The chain links TRBV4-1 to TRBJ1-5; no clear D gene. The CDR3 length is 18 residues. Germline-derived CDR1 and CDR2 are MGHRA and YSYEKL. Trimming removed 2 bases at V and 0 bases at J, with 17 bases between.

The chain carries TRBV5-1 and TRBJ2-6, with D maybe TRBD1 (5 bases). Trimming took 0 bases from V and 0 from J, leaving 10 bases between them. CDR1 is SGHRS and CDR2 is YFSETQ in the germline V gene. There are 17 residues in the CDR3. The CDR3 coding sequence is TGCGCCAGCAGCTTGGGACAGACGAGCTCTGGGGCCAACGTCCTGACTTTC. Translated: CASSLGQTSSGANVLTF. Full variable domain (remainder filled in from reference TRBV5-1 and TRBJ2-6): KAGVTQTPRYLIKTRGQQVTLSCSPISGHRSVSWYQQTPGQGLQFLFEYFSETQRNKGNFPGRFSGRQFSNSRSEMNVSTLELGDSALYLCASSLGQTSSGANVLTFGAGSRLTVL.

This clone was found a few times. This chain joins TRBV7-2 and TRBJ2-4; 7 bases line up with TRBD2. The germline gives CDR1 SGHTA, CDR2 FQGNSA. V dropped 0 bases and J dropped 0; count of bases not matched to a gene: 8. This CDR3 spans 18 amino acids. CDR3 nucleotides: TGTGCCAGCAGCTTAGCGCAAGGTGCGGGGGTAGCCAAAAACATTCAGTACTTC. Its protein product is CASSLAQGAGVAKNIQYF.

The chain has TRBV5-6 and TRBJ2-1, with TRBD2 as a possible D gene (6 bases). Germline V lookup: CDR1 SGHDT, CDR2 YYEEEE. With 1 base removed from V and 10 bases from J, the gap between germline ends came to 6 bases. The CDR3 covers 11 residues. CDR3 amino acids: CASSLREEQFF. Written as DNA, the CDR3 is TGTGCCAGCAGCTTGCGGGAGGAGCAGTTCTTC.

This chain uses TRBV6-5 with TRBJ2-5; weak D call: TRBD1 (5 bases). This CDR3 has 14 amino acids. The germline CDR1 and CDR2 sequences are MNHEY and SVGAGI. Trimming shortened V by 4 bases and J by 2 bases, and 11 bases separated the two germline ends. CDR3 region: CASSWGFGQETQYF. CDR3 nucleotides: TGTGCCAGCAGTTGGGGCTTTGGGCAAGAGACCCAGTACTTC.

CDR3 sequence reads: CASGYRGYGYTF. The DNA for the CDR3 is TGTGCCAGCGGGTACAGGGGTTATGGCTACACCTTC. The rearrangement links TRBV28 to TRBJ1-2; 7 positions agree with TRBD1. From germline, CDR1 is MDHEN and CDR2 SYDVKM. Trimming cost V 8 bases and J 5 bases; bases outside gene matches: 5. The CDR3 loop spans 12 amino acids.

The genes are TRBV4-2 and TRBJ2-3; tentative D call: TRBD2 (6 bases). Germline V lookup: CDR1 LGHNA, CDR2 YNFKEQ. There are 19 residues in the CDR3. The V and J ends lost 0 bases and 1 base respectively, with 20 bases between them. CDR3 nucleotides: TGTGCCAGCAGCCAAGATGACCTAGCGAGAACACTTGGCACAGATACGCAGTATTTT. Translated, it gives CASSQDDLARTLGTDTQYF.

The gene calls are TRBV6-1 and TRBJ2-7, with D possibly being TRBD2 (6 bases). The CDR3 has 16 amino acids. Germline assignment: CDR1 MNHNS and CDR2 SASEGT. Trimming cost V 1 base and J 2 bases, with 15 bases left between them. CDR3 amino acids: CASSEGPLLATYEQYF. DNA of the CDR3: TGTGCCAGCAGTGAAGGCCCCCTACTAGCAACCTACGAGCAGTACTTC.

This clone was observed a single time. This chain's CDR3 is CASSLQRGEQFF. The CDR3 region has the DNA TGCGCCAGCAGCTTGCAGCGGGGTGAGCAGTTCTTC. The chain has TRBV5-1 and TRBJ2-1; 7 bases agree with TRBD2. With V trimmed by 1 base and J by 9 bases, 1 base remained unmatched. In germline, CDR1 is SGHRS, CDR2 YFSETQ. This CDR3 spans 12 amino acids.

The chain has TRBV28 and TRBJ1-2; perhaps TRBD1 as D (6 bases). CDR3 size: 15 residues. V was cut by 4 bases and J by 5 bases, with 17 bases left in between. Germline loops: CDR1 MDHEN, CDR2 SYDVKM. The CDR3: CASSSQEGGGYGYTF. CDR3 DNA sequence: TGTGCCAGCAGTTCCCAGGAAGGGGGAGGGTATGGCTACACCTTC.

The chain links TRBV20-1 to TRBJ2-1; D unresolved. The CDR3 has 11 amino acids. The V and J ends lost 6 bases and 7 bases respectively, with 10 bases between them. Germline CDR1 is DFQATT and CDR2 is SNEGSKA (reference sequence). The CDR3 loop reads CSAPGGNEQFF. CDR3 in DNA: TGCAGTGCCCCCGGTGGGAATGAGCAGTTCTTC.